The entry that follows covers one T cell receptor (beta chain) sequence. TCRdb keeps only in-frame clones here, not all; method: immunoSEQ multiplex PCR. Found here are roughly 230,000 clones, 84% of them singletons; the top ten hold 10%. These data are taken from a study of blood T cell repertoires in COVID-19. The sequence came from a woman older than 75 with COVID-19, enrolled during active disease. The sample comprised peripheral blood.

The CDR3 is CASRDRTTNEKLFF. The DNA for the CDR3 is TGTGCCAGTAGGGACAGGACTACTAATGAAAAACTGTTTTTT. The chain has TRBV19 and TRBJ1-4; 7 bases fit TRBD1. Trimming removed 6 bases from V and 2 bases from J; junction bases left unmatched: 3. The germline CDR1 and CDR2 sequences are LNHDA and SQIVND (reference sequence). The CDR3 covers 14 residues.